This paragraph covers one T cell receptor (beta chain) sequence. Method: immunoSEQ multiplex PCR; TCRdb's copy keeps in-frame clones and lacks some. The repertoire holds 99,000 or so clones, with 84% as singletons. The sample belongs to a study of blood T cell repertoires in COVID-19. About the study: Acute-phase and convalescent COVID-19 samples originated in the United States, Italy and Spain.

Trimming took off 6 bases at V and 2 bases at J, with 14 bases between the two ends. The CDR3 runs to 14 residues. In germline, CDR1 is MDHEN, CDR2 SYDVKM. J is TRBJ2-7 and V is TRBV28; D is possibly TRBD2 (6 bases). The sequenced material came from peripheral blood. This TCR was sampled from a man in his 60s with acute or convalescent COVID-19. CDR3 in amino acids: CASRLSGPTYEQYF. For the CDR3, the DNA is TGTGCCAGCAGGTTGAGCGGGCCTACCTACGAGCAGTACTTC.